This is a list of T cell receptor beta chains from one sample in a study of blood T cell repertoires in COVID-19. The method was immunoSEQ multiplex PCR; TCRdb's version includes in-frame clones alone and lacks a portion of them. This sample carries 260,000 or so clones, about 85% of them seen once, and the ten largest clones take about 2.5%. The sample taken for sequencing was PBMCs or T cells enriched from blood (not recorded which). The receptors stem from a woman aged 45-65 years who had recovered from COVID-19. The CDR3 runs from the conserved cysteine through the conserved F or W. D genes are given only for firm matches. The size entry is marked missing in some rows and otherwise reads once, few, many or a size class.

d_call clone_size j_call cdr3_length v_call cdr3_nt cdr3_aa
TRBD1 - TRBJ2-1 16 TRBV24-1 TGTGCCACCAGTGACCCAAGACAGGGCACCTACAATGAGCAGTTCTTC CATSDPRQGTYNEQFF
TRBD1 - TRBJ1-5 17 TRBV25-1 TGTGCCAGCAGTGGGTATTCCGGGACAGATAGCAATCAGCCCCAGCATTTT CASSGYSGTDSNQPQHF
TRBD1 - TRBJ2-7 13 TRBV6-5 TGTGCCAGCAGTTCGACAGGGGGCTACGAGCAGTACTTC CASSSTGGYEQYF
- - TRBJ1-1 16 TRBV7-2 TGTGCCAGCAGTATCAGGGGTTATCCGATGAACACTGAAGCTTTCTTT CASSIRGYPMNTEAFF
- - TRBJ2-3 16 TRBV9 TGTGCCAGCAGCGTAGCGTGGGTACGGGGCACAGATACGCAGTATTTT CASSVAWVRGTDTQYF
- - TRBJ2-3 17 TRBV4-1 TGCGCCAGCAGCCCATTCGGGGGTTTAGATGGCACAGATACGCAGTATTTT CASSPFGGLDGTDTQYF
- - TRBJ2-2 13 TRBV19 TGTGCCAGTAGGACTTCCAACACCGGGGAGCTGTTTTTT CASRTSNTGELFF
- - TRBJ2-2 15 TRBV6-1 TGTGCCAGCAGTGAAACCACAGGGTACACCGGGGAGCTGTTTTTT CASSETTGYTGELFF
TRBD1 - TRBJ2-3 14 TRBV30 TGTGCCTGGGACTACAGGGGGGACACAGATACGCAGTATTTT CAWDYRGDTDTQYF
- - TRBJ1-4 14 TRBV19 TGTGCCAGTAGTATAAGGAGATCTAATGAAAAACTGTTTTTT CASSIRRSNEKLFF
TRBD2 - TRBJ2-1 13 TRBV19 TGTGCCACAGGGCCGGGGGGTTACAATGAGCAGTTCTTC CATGPGGYNEQFF
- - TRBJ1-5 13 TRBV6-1 TGTGCCAGCAGTGATTTAGCCAATCAGCCCCAGCATTTT CASSDLANQPQHF
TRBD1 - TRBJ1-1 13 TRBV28 TGTGCCAGCAGTATCGACAGGGGGTCTGAAGCTTTCTTT CASSIDRGSEAFF
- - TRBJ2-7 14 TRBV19 TGTGCCAGTAGTAAGGTAGCTACCCTTGGGGAGCAGTACTTC CASSKVATLGEQYF
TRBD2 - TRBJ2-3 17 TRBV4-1 TGCGCCAGCAGCCATCATCCTCTAGCGGGAGAATCAGATACGCAGTATTTT CASSHHPLAGESDTQYF
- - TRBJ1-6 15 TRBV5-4 TGTGCCAGCAGCTTGGGGGGGCAGATTGATTCACCCCTCCACTTT CASSLGGQIDSPLHF
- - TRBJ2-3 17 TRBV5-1 TGCGCCAGCAGCCCCGGGGGTGGGATAACTGCACAAGATACGCAGTATTTT CASSPGGGITAQDTQYF
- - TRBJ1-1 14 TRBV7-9 TGTGCCAGCAGCTTAGCCGCGGGTATTGCGGGGGCTTTCTTT CASSLAAGIAGAFF
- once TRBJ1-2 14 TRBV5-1 TGCGCCAGCAGCCCCACCACGACGGGGGATGGCTACACCTTC CASSPTTTGDGYTF
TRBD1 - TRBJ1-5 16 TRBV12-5 TGTGCTAGTGGTTGGGAGCCGGGACAGGACAATCAGCCCCAGCATTTT CASGWEPGQDNQPQHF
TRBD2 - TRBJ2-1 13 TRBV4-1 TGCGCCAGCAGCCAAGAAAGCGGGACGGGGCAGTTCTTC CASSQESGTGQFF
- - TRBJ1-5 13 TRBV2 TGTGCCAGCAGCTCTTCACTACGACAGCCCCAGCATTTT CASSSSLRQPQHF
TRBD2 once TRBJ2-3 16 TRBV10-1 TGCGCCAGCAGCCTGACTAGCGGGAGATTTACAGATACGCAGTATTTT CASSLTSGRFTDTQYF
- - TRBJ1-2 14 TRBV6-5 TGTGCCAGCAGAAGACAGGACGACTTATCAGGCTACACCTTC CASRRQDDLSGYTF
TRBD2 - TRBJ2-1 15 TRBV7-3 TGTGCCAGCAGCTTCCTAGCGGGGGCCGGCAATGAGCAGTTCTTC CASSFLAGAGNEQFF
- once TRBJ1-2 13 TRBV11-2 TGTGCCAGCAGCTTAGATCGAGCGGGATATTACACCTTC CASSLDRAGYYTF
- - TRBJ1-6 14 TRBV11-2 TGTGCCAGCAGCCTAGATGGGAGAGGTTCACCCCTCCACTTT CASSLDGRGSPLHF
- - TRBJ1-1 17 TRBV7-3 TGTGCCAGCAGCCCAACTCCCCGGGGCGGGAGGAACACTGAAGCTTTCTTT CASSPTPRGGRNTEAFF
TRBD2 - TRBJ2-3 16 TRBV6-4 TGTGCCAGCAGTGAGGCTACCGGGGGGGGCACCGATACGCAGTATTTT CASSEATGGGTDTQYF
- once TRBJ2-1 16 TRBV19 TGTGCCAGTAGTATCCCCGGACATACTCGGGCCGATGAGCAGTTCTTC CASSIPGHTRADEQFF
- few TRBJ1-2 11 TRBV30 TGTGCCTGGAGTGTAGCCTATGGCTACACCTTC CAWSVAYGYTF
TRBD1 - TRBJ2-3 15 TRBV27 TGTGCCAGCAGTCTTGACAGGGGAAGCACAGATACGCAGTATTTT CASSLDRGSTDTQYF
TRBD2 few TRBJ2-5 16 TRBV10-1 TGCGCCAGCAGTGGCGGGGCTAGCGGGGGTGAAGAGACCCAGTACTTC CASSGGASGGEETQYF
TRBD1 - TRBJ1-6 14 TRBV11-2 TGTGCCAGCAGCTTGGGACAGATAAATTCGCCCCTCCACTTT CASSLGQINSPLHF
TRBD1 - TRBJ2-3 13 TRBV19 TGTGCCAGTAGTACCGGACAGGGGTACGCGCAGTATTTT CASSTGQGYAQYF
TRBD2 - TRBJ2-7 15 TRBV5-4 TGTGCCAGCAGCCGATCTAGCGGAAGCTTATACGAGCAGTACTTC CASSRSSGSLYEQYF